The subject of this entry is one T cell receptor beta chain. Profiled with immunoSEQ multiplex PCR; TCRdb holds only in-frame clones, not every one. The sample lists about 410,000 clones, approximately 92% seen once, with around 1.7% in the top ten. This sample was included in a study of Ad26.COV2.S vaccination and SARS-CoV-2 variants. Study-level information: Ad26.COV2.S given intramuscularly, once or twice 56 days apart.

The treatment was: roughly 20 received Ad26.COV2.S at low or high dose, single or two shots; about 5 received placebo; per-sample allocation not given. Specimen acquisition occurred on day 63 following the initial vaccine or placebo injection. Trimming took off 2 bases at V and 0 bases at J, with 7 bases between the two ends. This CDR3 has 14 amino acids. Per germline, CDR1 SGHTS and CDR2 YDEGEE. The sample in question was peripheral blood, obtained in a trial of Ad26.COV2.S vaccine versus placebo. This chain links TRBV5-8 with TRBJ2-3; D uncertain. This TCR was recovered from a person between 18 and 65 years old who received the Ad26.COV2.S COVID-19 vaccine or a placebo. CDR3 region: CASSLPGSTDTQYF. The CDR3, as DNA: TGTGCCAGCAGCTTACCAGGCAGCACAGATACGCAGTATTTT.